The entry below describes one T cell receptor (beta chain). The sample comes from a study of blood T cell repertoires in COVID-19. Looked up from germline, CDR1 is SGHKS and CDR2 is YYEKEE (reference sequence). The V end was cut by 8 bases, the J end by 1 base, with 15 bases between. The CDR3 has 15 amino acids. Some clones are missing from TCRdb's copy, which holds only in-frame ones; the method was immunoSEQ multiplex PCR. The table includes about 120,000 clones, 82% detected once. The chain has TRBV5-5 and TRBJ1-4; D is possibly TRBD1 (5 bases). This sequence originates from a woman aged 70-85 years with acute or convalescent COVID-19. Sequenced input: peripheral blood. CDR3 protein: CASRGFGGTNEKLFF. CDR3 in DNA: TGTGCCAGTAGGGGATTTGGTGGAACTAATGAAAAACTGTTTTTT.